A selection of T cell receptor beta chains follows, all from one sample in a study of cytomegalovirus exposure and HLA in healthy donors. The data were produced by immunoSEQ multiplex PCR, yet TCRdb's version contains in-frame clones alone and is incomplete. The table lists about 160,000 clones, roughly 84% of them singletons, with less than 0.4% in the top ten. The source material was PBMCs. The receptor source for this set is a boy aged 2 to 10 in good health and CMV-seronegative. Both conserved end residues are trimmed from each CDR3.

>TRBJ2-1|TRBV9
ASSVVLSSFNEQF
>TRBJ2-5|TRBV10-3
AISESKGGGRAYETQY
>TRBJ1-2|TRBV4-1
ASSQTPGQPNYGYT
>TRBJ2-7|TRBV11-2
ASSSAGVSNEQY
>TRBJ1-3|TRBV29-1
SVARESSGNTIY
>TRBJ2-7|TRBV6-1
ASSDGTGYPYEQY
>TRBJ2-1|TRBV14
ASSQDRVLAGEPNNEQF
>TRBJ2-1|TRBV19
ASSIRLASYNEQF
>TRBJ2-5|TRBV30
AWSGAGQGTQY
>TRBJ2-1|TRBV29-1
SVEGEAGASF
>TRBJ1-1|TRBV19
ASSMGGINTEAF
>TRBJ1-2|TRBV4-2
ASSQGSGTSSRHFYGYT
>TRBJ1-1|TRBV18
ASSPSGRGETEAF
>TRBJ1-1|TRBV6-5
ASATQAYMNTEAF
>TRBJ2-2|TRBV9
ASSVASPSGREINTGELF
>TRBJ1-2|TRBV6-1
ASSGGTQGVYYGYT
>TRBJ2-7|TRBV19
ASSIDPEGEQY
>TRBJ2-7|TRBV30
AGTGKHEQY
>TRBJ1-1|TRBV7-9
ASSELKPRDRAMNTEAF
>TRBJ2-7|TRBV4-1
AGSQDRTHFYEQY
>TRBJ1-1|TRBV6-1
ASSTTERNTEAF
>TRBJ1-2|TRBV2
ASSEGSRRQSPVYGYT
>TRBJ2-7|TRBV7-9
ASSLRPGTSGRSYEQY
>TRBJ2-5|TRBV4-1
ASSQRTSGRDQETQY
>TRBJ2-1|TRBV27
ASSSGGIEQF
>TRBJ2-4|TRBV4-2
ASSQERPGAKGHAKNIQY
>TRBJ1-3|TRBV30
AWSVLVGNTIY
>TRBJ2-1|TRBV10-3
AISAVSGASSYNEQF
>TRBJ2-3|TRBV28
ASSFLRPTDTQY
>TRBJ2-2|TRBV5-1
ASSLAVDTGELF
>TRBJ1-2|TRBV6-5
ASSRAPYYGHT
>TRBJ1-5|TRBV6-1
ASTGQGASNQPQH
>TRBJ2-7|TRBV25-1
ASSEVRVPYEQY
>TRBJ2-7|TRBV5-1
ASSSRQGSSYEQY
>TRBJ2-7|TRBV19
ASSTYPDRAFEQY
>TRBJ2-7|TRBV27
ASSLVPVNGEPYEQY
>TRBJ2-3|TRBV4-2
ASSQDMGEGTDTQY
>TRBJ2-7|TRBV28
ASSMTGDSREQY
>TRBJ1-5|TRBV7-7
ASSLVGDRSNQPQH
>TRBJ1-2|TRBV5-1
ASSGVPGHSSYGYT
>TRBJ2-5|TRBV28
ASSLRAGRETQY
>TRBJ1-2|TRBV2
ATQKGDGYT
>TRBJ2-1|TRBV6-4
ASSDSHGRPEQF
>TRBJ1-1|TRBV11-3
ASSLGADTEAF
>TRBJ1-2|TRBV2
ASSDRGTQVIGGYT